A single T cell receptor beta chain is shown here with its context. This sample was taken from a study of cytomegalovirus exposure and HLA in healthy donors. Primers for the PCR totalled 60 Vbeta and 13 Jbeta. Sequencing used immunoSEQ multiplex PCR; TCRdb keeps in-frame clones, though not all of them. This sample yields under 200,000 clones, of which roughly 74% are seen a single time; 1.5% to 2% belongs to the top ten. The CDR3 length is 16 residues. V shed 0 bases, J shed 5 bases, and the junction held 8 bases outside the gene matches. Germline CDR1 reads SGDLS; CDR2 reads YYNGEE. The chain carries TRBV9 and TRBJ1-1, with TRBD1 identical over 9 bases. Sample: PBMCs. The clonotype originates from a woman in her thirties in good health and CMV-seronegative. CDR3 sequence reads: CASSVGPGTGRTEAFF. CDR3 in DNA: TGTGCCAGCAGCGTAGGGCCCGGGACAGGGAGAACTGAAGCTTTCTTT. Drawing the rest from reference TRBV9 and TRBJ1-1, the complete variable domain is DSGVTQTPKHLITATGQRVTLRCSPRSGDLSVYWYQQSLDQGLQFLIQYYNGEERAKGNILERFSAQQFPDLHSELNLSSLELGDSALYFCASSVGPGTGRTEAFFGQGTRLTVV.